This T cell receptor (beta chain) was recorded in a study of beta chain features in type 1 diabetes (dated by TCRdb to 2017 to 2018). For the wider study: Mean age, gender distribution, total cell number and subset yield did not differ between patients and healthy donors. A total of roughly 99 million sorted cells were examined across all samples, and the number of cells per subset was strongly correlated with RNA yield. In the study, TCRB repertoires of sorted circulating CD4+ T cell subsets from recently diagnosed type 1 diabetes patients were compared with those of matched healthy donors. Regulatory and stem cell-like memory subsets were isolated from only 8 patients and 8 healthy donors, whereas naive and central memory subsets came from all 30 or so donors. Points the paper makes about the study in general: At VDJ recombination sites, type 1 diabetes patients had fewer insertions and more deleted nucleotides, which implies abnormalities in thymic rearrangement. PCR might favor shorter templates, but patient and control samples were amplified and corrected together, so any skew would affect both groups equally. Naive, central memory and regulatory TCRB repertoires appeared more similar among patients than among healthy donors. Because cDNA was sequenced instead of genomic DNA, highly expressing activated cells could be over-represented, though the groups showed no difference in activation or CD3 levels. HLA sub-analyses involved small numbers of individuals, so any influence of HLA type on TCRB rearrangement remained unresolved. Type 1 diabetes patients showed a moderate but significant shortening of TCRB CDR3 length in all four CD4+ subsets.

From each donor, a single peripheral blood sample of approximately 0.11 L on average was drawn into heparinised tubes. A BD FACSAria II was used to sort naive, central memory, regulatory and stem cell-like memory CD4+ T cells with a panel that included CD45RO, CCR7, CD25, CD127, CD95 and CD27. Every sorted population had a purity above 98%. Right away, PBMCs were isolated by Lymphoprep density gradient centrifugation and were stained directly, with no culture step. So that batch effects would be minimized, each experiment stained and sorted samples in pairs, pairing one healthy donor with one patient. The entire isolated RNA was reverse transcribed using the High Capacity cDNA Reverse Transcription Kit, and thus expressed TCRB transcripts were sequenced. Naive, central memory and regulatory T cell samples underwent deep immunoSEQ sequencing, averaging about 3.3 million total reads per sample. After sorted cells were lysed in RLT buffer, RNA was extracted with DNase-treated RNeasy Micro or Mini kits, with the choice depending on cell number. To prevent cross-contamination, every cell subset was processed on its own, while patient and healthy donor samples were processed together. The immunoSEQ multiplex PCR was used to amplify TCRB sequences from cDNA, yielding 87-bp fragments that span the CDR3 region. The amplicons were sequenced using the Illumina HiSeq platform. On the study's bioinformatics: Synthetic template baselines were used to correct PCR bias computationally, reads within Hamming distance 2 were collapsed together, and singletons that could not be merged were discarded. Reads were aligned against IMGT to assign V, D and J genes, CDR3 length and insertions or deletions at six rearrangement sites. Within each subset, clonotype counts were normalized to sorted cell number, after which true diversity and Gini coefficients were computed with the tcR R package. The overlap coefficient, calculated on TCRB nucleotide sequences, was used to quantify repertoire sharing. Out-of-frame TCRB sequences from naive cells were analyzed as a proxy for the pre-selection repertoire. TCRdb carries this immuneACCESS record with in-frame sequences only. Its versions omit some clonotypes, under half of them owing to an unresolved V gene in the studies checked, with the rest unexplained. That table is the source of V, J and clone size, and D and trimming were worked out from the DNA. Across this sample there are under 500,000 clones, with approximately 28% seen only once. The top ten hold around 0.065% of the sample.

Notes on this clone: Its antigen has not been determined. Base-call qualities are not available, and no considerably larger clone is one nucleotide away.

CDR1 and CDR2, per the germline V gene (reference sequence), are SEHNR and FQNEAQ. The CDR3 sequence holds 12 residues, the cysteine and phenylalanine included. Only the CDR3 region is kept as DNA, spanning 36 bases read in frame from base 1. V is reduced by 8 bases and J by 2 bases, leaving a spacing of 10 bases between them. The sequence came from a man aged 18-30 years in good health. Sample: naive CD4+ T cells from blood. The cell subset or site label of this sample denotes: true naive CD4+ T cells. The chain uses TRBV7-9 and TRBJ2-7, with a tentative D gene TRBD1 over 6 matching bases. The CDR3 amino acid sequence is: CASFGQTYEQYF. The nucleotide sequence reads as follows: TGTGCCAGCTTTGGACAGACCTACGAGCAGTACTTC.